The 27 T cell receptor beta chains below all came from one sample that was sequenced in a study of blood T cell repertoires in COVID-19. Using immunoSEQ multiplex PCR, the repertoire was profiled, and TCRdb retains in-frame clones only, with some absent. The sample has roughly 70,000 clones, about nine tenths seen once. Sequencing was done on a sample of peripheral blood. The receptors were sampled from a man in his sixties with acute or convalescent COVID-19.

V usage is TRBV10-3 and J usage is TRBJ1-2; 8 nucleotides agree with TRBD1. The CDR3 spans 16 residues. Unmatched junction bases numbered 14, after V lost 3 bases and J lost 8 bases. Germline values: CDR1 ENHRY, CDR2 SYGVKD. CDR3 region: CAISELIQGDTGGYTF. The DNA of the CDR3 is TGTGCCATCAGTGAACTAATACAGGGGGACACTGGAGGCTACACCTTC.

This clone is a singleton in its sample. The CDR3 DNA sequence: TGTGCCAGCAGCCCGCTAAGCCAGGGATCCTACGAGCAGTACTTC. It yields the protein CASSPLSQGSYEQYF. The gene calls are TRBV3-1 (or the pseudogene TRBV3-2) and TRBJ2-7, with D perhaps TRBD1 (5 bases). Germline CDR1 and CDR2: LGHDT and YNNKEL (reference sequence). The CDR3 contains 15 residues. Trimming left V 4 bases short and J 1 base short, with 14 bases between.

The chain links TRBV5-1 to TRBJ2-5; the D gene is possibly TRBD2 (5 bases). CDR1 SGHRS and CDR2 YFSETQ come from the germline V gene. CDR3 size: 13 residues. Trimming took off 2 bases at V and 4 bases at J, with 9 bases between the two ends. The CDR3 DNA is TGCGCCAGCAGCTTCGGGCTAGCAGAGACCCAGTACTTC. Translation gives CASSFGLAETQYF.

V gene TRBV6-6 combines with J gene TRBJ2-7; a weak D match, TRBD1 (6 bases). Germline lookup yields CDR1 MNHNY and CDR2 SVGAGI (reference sequence). This CDR3 has 14 amino acids. The germline V and J ends were trimmed by 5 bases and 3 bases, with 14 bases remaining between them. CDR3 sequence (DNA): TGTGCCAGCAGTCATCCGGGACAAAACTACGAGCAGTACTTC. This translates into CASSHPGQNYEQYF.

The chain employs TRBV5-6 and TRBJ1-2; 10 nucleotides agree with TRBD1. The CDR3 is 12 residues long. Germline CDR1 and CDR2: SGHDT and YYEEEE. The J segment lost 7 bases and the V segment lost 4 bases, leaving 1 base of the junction unmatched. The CDR3 is CASSGTGVGYTF. The DNA of the CDR3 is TGTGCCAGCAGCGGGACAGGGGTTGGCTACACCTTC.

The chain has TRBV29-1 and TRBJ2-1, with D perhaps TRBD2 (7 bases). Germline-derived CDR1 and CDR2 are SQVTM and ANQGSEA. With 4 bases removed from V and 8 bases from J, the gap between germline ends came to 15 bases. This CDR3 spans 13 amino acids. CDR3 protein: CSVGRGGDDEQFF. CDR3 DNA sequence: TGCAGCGTTGGGAGGGGGGGTGACGATGAGCAGTTCTTC.

V gene TRBV11-3 combines with J gene TRBJ1-6, with TRBD1 as a possible D gene (5 bases). This CDR3 contains 15 residues. Trimming removed 0 bases from V and 9 bases from J, with 12 bases in between. Per the germline V gene, CDR1 is SGHNT and CDR2 is YENEEA. CDR3 in amino acids: CASSLDGNQGSPLHF. In DNA form, the CDR3 reads TGTGCCAGCAGCTTAGATGGGAATCAGGGTTCACCCCTCCACTTT.

This chain links TRBV2 with TRBJ1-1, with D possibly matching TRBD1 (5 bases). CDR3 length: 15 amino acids. The V and J ends lost 5 bases and 3 bases respectively, with 16 bases between them. Germline V gene lookup returns CDR1 SNHLY and CDR2 FYNNEI. DNA of the CDR3: TGTGCCAGCAGTTTTCCTGGCAGGGTGGACACTGAAGCTTTCTTT. The encoded protein is CASSFPGRVDTEAFF.

J is TRBJ1-1 and V is TRBV5-4; 8 positions agree with TRBD1. CDR3 length: 12 residues. Looked up from germline, CDR1 is SGHNT and CDR2 is YYREEE (reference sequence). DNA of the CDR3: TGTTCGGCAGGGGGCGCGAACACTGAAGCTTTCTTT. Translation gives CSAGGANTEAFF.

The gene calls are TRBV18 and TRBJ2-1, with 7 bases fitting TRBD1. J lost 6 bases, V lost 3 bases, and 5 bases had no gene match. The CDR3 spans 14 residues. Looked up from germline, CDR1 is KGHSH and CDR2 is LQKENI. For the CDR3, the DNA is TGTGCCAGCTCACCTCGTGACAGGGTCAATGAGCAGTTCTTC. Protein sequence: CASSPRDRVNEQFF. Looking up the rest from reference TRBV18 and TRBJ2-1 gives the full variable domain: NAGVMQNPRHLVRRRGQEARLRCSPMKGHSHVYWYRQLPEEGLKFMVYLQKENIIDESGMPKERFSAEFPKEGPSILRIQQVVRGDSAAYFCASSPRDRVNEQFFGPGTRLTVL.

The chain employs TRBV11-1 and TRBJ2-7; tentative D call: TRBD1 (6 bases). The germline V and J ends were trimmed by 5 bases and 3 bases, with 14 bases remaining between them. This CDR3 is 14 amino acids long. Per the germline V gene, CDR1 is SGHAT and CDR2 is FQDESV (reference sequence). CDR3 nucleotides: TGTGCCAGCAGCCGGACAGCCGAAGTCTACGAGCAGTACTTC. Its translation is CASSRTAEVYEQYF.

The chain carries TRBV25-1 and TRBJ1-4; no firm D call. This CDR3 region has 14 residues. Trimming removed 8 bases at V and 6 bases at J, with 16 bases between. Looked up from germline, CDR1 is MGHDK and CDR2 is SYGVNS. Written as DNA, the CDR3 is TGTGCCAGCGGAGGCAGACGGAGGGATGAAAAACTGTTTTTT. Protein: CASGGRRRDEKLFF.

The chain combines TRBV18 with TRBJ2-1, with 8 bases that match TRBD2. After removal of 2 bases from V and 2 bases from J, the junction contained 5 bases not matched to a gene. The CDR3 totals 16 residues. Germline V gene sequence: CDR1 KGHSH, CDR2 LQKENI. The CDR3 here is CASSPKAGATYNEQFF. The CDR3 region has the DNA TGTGCCAGCTCACCAAAAGCGGGGGCTACCTACAATGAGCAGTTCTTC. Filled out from reference TRBV18 and TRBJ2-1, the complete variable domain reads NAGVMQNPRHLVRRRGQEARLRCSPMKGHSHVYWYRQLPEEGLKFMVYLQKENIIDESGMPKERFSAEFPKEGPSILRIQQVVRGDSAAYFCASSPKAGATYNEQFFGPGTRLTVL.

The chain carries TRBV21-1 and TRBJ2-7; the table's D call TRBD2 went unverified against the DNA. TRBV21-1 is given as a pseudogene. This CDR3 has 14 amino acids. The CDR3 DNA reads TGTGCCAGCAGCCCTACCCCGGTCTCTTACGAGCAGTACTTC. It specifies CASSPTPVSYEQYF.

This chain joins TRBV14 and TRBJ2-1; 12 bases agree with TRBD2. CDR1 is SGHDN, CDR2 FVKESK, per germline. The CDR3 sequence is 16 residues long. Trimming removed 2 bases from V and 3 bases from J; junction bases left unmatched: 2. Here the CDR3 DNA reads TGTGCCAGCAGCCAACTACTAGCGGGGGGCTACAATGAGCAGTTCTTC. As protein: CASSQLLAGGYNEQFF.

CDR3 in amino acids: CASSLNPRESTEAFF. For the CDR3, the DNA is TGTGCCAGCAGCTTAAATCCCAGGGAATCCACTGAAGCTTTCTTT. This chain connects TRBV7-3 to TRBJ1-1, with D maybe TRBD1 (5 bases). Trimming cost V 1 base and J 4 bases, with 13 bases left between them. CDR1 is SGHTA and CDR2 is FQGTGA in the germline V gene. CDR3 length: 15 amino acids.

This chain uses TRBV10-3 with TRBJ2-7; possible D gene TRBD2, 6 bases. Germline V gives CDR1 ENHRY, CDR2 SYGVKD. V lost 4 bases and J lost 13, with 20 bases in between. CDR3 length: 13 residues. CDR3 in amino acids: CAISAETRVGRYF. CDR3 in DNA: TGTGCCATCAGTGCCGAGACTAGGGTTGGACGTTACTTC.

This chain connects TRBV9 to TRBJ2-7; 7 positions agree with TRBD1. The CDR3 has 14 residues. The junction had 6 bases not matched to a gene; V was cut back by 0 bases and J by 6 bases. CDR1 is SGDLS and CDR2 is YYNGEE in the germline V gene. The CDR3 is CASSVGSGQIEQYF. CDR3 DNA: TGTGCCAGCAGCGTAGGTTCGGGACAGATCGAGCAGTACTTC.

Note on this clone: The same CDR3 arises from other DNA sequences in this sample as well. This chain connects TRBV20-1 to TRBJ2-7; TRBD1 is a possible D gene (5 bases). The CDR3 spans 11 residues. From germline, CDR1 is DFQATT and CDR2 SNEGSKA (reference sequence). The germline V and J ends were trimmed by 5 bases and 3 bases, with 8 bases remaining between them. Here the CDR3 reads CSAQTDYEQYF. Written as DNA, the CDR3 is TGCAGTGCTCAGACAGACTACGAGCAGTACTTC.

This sequence joins TRBV29-1 and TRBJ1-2; 9 bases map to TRBD1. V lost 1 base to trimming and J lost 6 bases; unmatched junction nucleotides: 12. The CDR3 runs to 16 residues. CDR1 is SQVTM, CDR2 ANQGSEA, per germline. CDR3 bases: TGCAGCGTTGAAGGCCCTGAACCCGGGACAGGGAATGGCTACACCTTC. Translated: CSVEGPEPGTGNGYTF.

The V call is TRBV5-4, the J call TRBJ2-4, with TRBD1 as a possible D gene (5 bases). The CDR3 runs to 14 residues. V was clipped by 0 bases and J by 5 bases, with 9 bases between them. Germline V gene sequence: CDR1 SGHNT, CDR2 YYREEE (reference sequence). The CDR3, as DNA: TGTGCCAGCAGCTTGGAGGGGTCCGAAAACATTCAGTACTTC. Protein sequence: CASSLEGSENIQYF.

The chain uses TRBV12-5 and TRBJ2-3; D unclear. The CDR3 loop spans 15 amino acids. Germline V lookup: CDR1 LGHNT, CDR2 FRNRAP. V was clipped by 0 bases and J by 0 bases, with 7 bases between them. The CDR3 reads CASGLVQLSTDTQYF. The CDR3 nucleotides read TGTGCTAGTGGTTTGGTACAGCTCAGCACAGATACGCAGTATTTT. The variable domain in full, completed from reference TRBV12-5 and TRBJ2-3, reads DARVTQTPRHKVTEMGQEVTMRCQPILGHNTVFWYRQTMMQGLELLAYFRNRAPLDDSGMPKDRFSAEMPDATLATLKIQPSEPRDSAVYFCASGLVQLSTDTQYFGPGTRLTVL.

The chain joins TRBV19 to TRBJ2-5; maybe TRBD2 (5 bases). This CDR3 contains 16 residues. V dropped 4 bases and J dropped 5 bases, with 20 bases sitting between them. Germline assignment: CDR1 LNHDA and CDR2 SQIVND (reference sequence). The CDR3 spells CASSTGFGPREETQYF. The CDR3 DNA is TGTGCCAGTAGTACTGGGTTCGGACCTAGGGAGGAGACCCAGTACTTC.

The CDR3 bases are TGTGCCAGCAGCCCTTACAGGCCTTACAATGAGCAGTTCTTC. Protein sequence: CASSPYRPYNEQFF. This chain links TRBV7-8 with TRBJ2-1; D is perhaps TRBD1 (5 bases). The V end lost 5 bases, the J end lost 4 bases, and 12 bases lay between the germline ends. This CDR3 contains 14 residues. CDR1 is SGHVS, CDR2 FQNEAQ, per germline.

The chain couples TRBV7-9 to TRBJ2-7, with D perhaps TRBD2 (5 bases). CDR1 SEHNR and CDR2 FQNEAQ come from the germline V gene (reference sequence). The V gene lost 5 bases and the J gene lost 3 bases, with 14 bases spanning the gap. There are 14 residues in the CDR3. The CDR3 loop reads CASSEGLPIYEQYF. Here the CDR3 DNA reads TGTGCCAGCAGCGAGGGCCTTCCTATCTACGAGCAGTACTTC.

This chain's CDR3 is CASSVGGGGHHEQYF. The CDR3 coding sequence is TGTGCCAGCAGCGTAGGGGGAGGGGGACACCACGAGCAGTACTTC. This chain connects TRBV9 to TRBJ2-7; D is possibly TRBD2 (7 bases). The germline V and J ends were trimmed by 0 bases and 5 bases, with 15 bases remaining between them. This CDR3 region has 15 residues. Germline loops: CDR1 SGDLS, CDR2 YYNGEE.

The CDR3 nucleotides are TGCAGCGTCCTTTGGGACAGGAAAAACACCGGGGAGCTGTTTTTT. The encoded protein is CSVLWDRKNTGELFF. This chain joins TRBV29-1 and TRBJ2-2, with TRBD1 identical over 8 bases. Germline V gives CDR1 SQVTM, CDR2 ANQGSEA. This CDR3 comprises 15 residues. Trimming at V came to 6 bases and at J to 2 bases, leaving 8 bases not matched to a gene.